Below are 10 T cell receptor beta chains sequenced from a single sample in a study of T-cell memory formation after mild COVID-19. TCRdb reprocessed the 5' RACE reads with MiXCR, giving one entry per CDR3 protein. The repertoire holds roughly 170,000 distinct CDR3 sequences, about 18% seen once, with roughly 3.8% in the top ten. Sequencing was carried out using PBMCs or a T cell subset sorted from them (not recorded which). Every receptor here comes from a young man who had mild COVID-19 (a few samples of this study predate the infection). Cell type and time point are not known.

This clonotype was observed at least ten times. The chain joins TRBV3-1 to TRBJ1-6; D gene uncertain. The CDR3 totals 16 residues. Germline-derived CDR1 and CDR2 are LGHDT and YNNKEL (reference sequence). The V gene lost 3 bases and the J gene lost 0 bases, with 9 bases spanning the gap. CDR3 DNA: TGTGCCAGCAGCCACTCGGACGGCTCCTATAATTCACCCCTCCACTTT. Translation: CASSHSDGSYNSPLHF.

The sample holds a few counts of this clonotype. The CDR3 region is CASSSADSYEQYV. In DNA, the CDR3 is TGTGCCAGCAGTTCGGCCGATTCCTACGAGCAGTACGTC. The chain employs TRBV6-6 and TRBJ2-7, with D unresolved. This CDR3 comprises 13 residues. CDR1 MNHNY and CDR2 SVGAGI come from the germline V gene (reference sequence). V dropped 4 bases and J dropped 1 base, with 8 bases sitting between them.

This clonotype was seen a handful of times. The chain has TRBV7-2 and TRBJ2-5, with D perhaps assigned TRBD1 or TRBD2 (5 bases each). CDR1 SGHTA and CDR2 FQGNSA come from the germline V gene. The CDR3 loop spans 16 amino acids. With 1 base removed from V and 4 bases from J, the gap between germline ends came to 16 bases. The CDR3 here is CASSLGRDAWGETQYF. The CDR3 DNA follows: TGTGCCAGCAGCTTAGGAAGGGACGCGTGGGGAGAGACCCAGTACTTC.

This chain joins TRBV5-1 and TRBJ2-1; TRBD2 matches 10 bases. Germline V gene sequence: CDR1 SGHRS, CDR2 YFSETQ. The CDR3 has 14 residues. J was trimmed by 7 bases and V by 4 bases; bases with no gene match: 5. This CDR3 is CASSTQTSGNEQFF. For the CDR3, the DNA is TGCGCCAGCAGCACCCAGACTAGCGGGAATGAGCAGTTCTTC.

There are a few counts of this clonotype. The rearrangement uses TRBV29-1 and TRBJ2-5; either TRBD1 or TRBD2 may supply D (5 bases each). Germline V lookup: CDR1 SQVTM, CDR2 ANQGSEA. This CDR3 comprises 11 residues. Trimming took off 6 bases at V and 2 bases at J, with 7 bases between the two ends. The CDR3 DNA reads TGCAGCGTGGGACCTCAAGAGACCCAGTACTTC. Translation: CSVGPQETQYF.

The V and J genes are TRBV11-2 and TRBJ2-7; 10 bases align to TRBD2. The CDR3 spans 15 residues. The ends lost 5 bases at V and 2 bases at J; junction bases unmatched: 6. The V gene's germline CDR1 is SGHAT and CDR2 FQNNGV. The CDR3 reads CASSRLAGGPYEQYF. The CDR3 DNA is TGTGCCAGCAGCAGACTAGCGGGCGGCCCCTACGAGCAGTACTTC.

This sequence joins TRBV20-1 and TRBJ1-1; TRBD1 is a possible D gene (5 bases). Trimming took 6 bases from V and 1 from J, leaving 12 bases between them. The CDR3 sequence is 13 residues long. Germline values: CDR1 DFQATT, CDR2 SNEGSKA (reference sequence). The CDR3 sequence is CSASPGRNTEAFF. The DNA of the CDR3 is TGCAGTGCATCTCCGGGACGGAACACTGAAGCTTTCTTT.

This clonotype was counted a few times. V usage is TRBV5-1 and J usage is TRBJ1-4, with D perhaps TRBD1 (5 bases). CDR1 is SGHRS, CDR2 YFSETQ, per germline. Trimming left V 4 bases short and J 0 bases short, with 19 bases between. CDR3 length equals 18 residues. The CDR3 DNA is TGCGCCAGCAGCCTTCGCGGGGCGAGGATAGCAACTAATGAAAAACTGTTTTTT. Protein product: CASSLRGARIATNEKLFF.

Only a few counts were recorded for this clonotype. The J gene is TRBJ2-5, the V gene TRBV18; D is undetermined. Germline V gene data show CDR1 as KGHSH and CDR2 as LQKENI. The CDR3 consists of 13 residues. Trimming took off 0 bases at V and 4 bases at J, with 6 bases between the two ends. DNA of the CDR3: TGTGCCAGCTCACCACCGCCCGGAGAGACCCAGTACTTC. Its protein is CASSPPPGETQYF. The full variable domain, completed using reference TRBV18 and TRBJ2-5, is NAGVMQNPRHLVRRRGQEARLRCSPMKGHSHVYWYRQLPEEGLKFMVYLQKENIIDESGMPKERFSAEFPKEGPSILRIQQVVRGDSAAYFCASSPPPGETQYFGPGTRLLVL.

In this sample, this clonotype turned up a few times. The CDR3 DNA sequence: TGTGCCAGCAGCTTAGCGCCGGGAGGAAGCTATGGCTACACCTTC. It encodes CASSLAPGGSYGYTF. The chain joins TRBV7-2 to TRBJ1-2; D unclear. The CDR3 consists of 15 residues. Trimming shortened V by 0 bases and J by 4 bases, and 12 bases separated the two germline ends. Germline loops: CDR1 SGHTA, CDR2 FQGNSA. Variable domain in full (rest from reference TRBV7-2 and TRBJ1-2): GAGVSQSPSNKVTEKGKDVELRCDPISGHTALYWYRQSLGQGLEFLIYFQGNSAPDKSGLPSDRFSAERTGGSVSTLTIQRTQQEDSAVYLCASSLAPGGSYGYTFGSGTRLTVV.